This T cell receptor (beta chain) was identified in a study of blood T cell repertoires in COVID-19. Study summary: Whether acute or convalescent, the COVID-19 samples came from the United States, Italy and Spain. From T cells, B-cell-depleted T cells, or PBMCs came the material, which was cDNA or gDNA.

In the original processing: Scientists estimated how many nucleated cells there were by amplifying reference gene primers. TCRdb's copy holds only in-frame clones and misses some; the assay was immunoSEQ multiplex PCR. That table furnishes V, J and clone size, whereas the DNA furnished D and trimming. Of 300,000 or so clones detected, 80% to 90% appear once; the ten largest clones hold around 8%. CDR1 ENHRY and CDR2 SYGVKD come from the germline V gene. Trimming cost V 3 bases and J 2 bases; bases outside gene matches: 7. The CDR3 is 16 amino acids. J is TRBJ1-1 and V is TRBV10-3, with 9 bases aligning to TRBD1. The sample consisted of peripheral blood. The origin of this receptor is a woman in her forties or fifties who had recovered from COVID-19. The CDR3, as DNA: TGTGCCATCAGTGACCCTAAGACAGGGGGAAACACTGAAGCTTTCTTT. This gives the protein CAISDPKTGGNTEAFF.